This record looks at one T cell receptor beta chain sequence and its context. Looked up from germline, CDR1 is WSHSY and CDR2 is SAAADI. The CDR3 is made up of 16 amino acids. J was trimmed by 2 bases and V by 9 bases; bases with no gene match: 12. The sample belongs to a study of blood T cell repertoires in COVID-19. Whole-study context: Samples came from the United States, Italy and Spain, spanning acute and convalescent COVID-19.

TCRdb keeps only in-frame clones here, not all; method: immunoSEQ multiplex PCR. Of 200,000 to 300,000 clones in the sample, more than 90% were seen once. The J gene is TRBJ2-2, the V gene TRBV10-2; 7 nucleotides agree with TRBD1. Specimen: peripheral blood. The source is a person aged 18 to 35 with COVID-19, enrolled during active disease. The CDR3, as DNA: TGCGCCAGTCGGGGCGTGACAGGGACAAACACCGGGGAGCTGTTTTTT. Residues: CASRGVTGTNTGELFF.